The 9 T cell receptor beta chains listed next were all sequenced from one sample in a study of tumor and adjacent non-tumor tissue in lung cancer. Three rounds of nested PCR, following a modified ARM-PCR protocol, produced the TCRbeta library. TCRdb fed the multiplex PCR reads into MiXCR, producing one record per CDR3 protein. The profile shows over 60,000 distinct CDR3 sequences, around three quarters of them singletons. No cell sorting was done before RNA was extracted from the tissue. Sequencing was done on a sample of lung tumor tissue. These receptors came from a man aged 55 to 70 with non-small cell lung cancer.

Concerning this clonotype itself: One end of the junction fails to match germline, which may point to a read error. CDR3 nucleotide sequence: TGTGCCAGCAGGAACGGACAGGGGTCCCTCGCTCAGCCCCAATATTTT. Translation: CASRNGQGSLAQPQYF. The V and J genes are TRBV6-6 and TRBJ1-5, with 9 bases lining up with TRBD1. The CDR3 runs to 16 residues. Germline CDR1 reads MNHNY; CDR2 reads SVGAGI (reference sequence).

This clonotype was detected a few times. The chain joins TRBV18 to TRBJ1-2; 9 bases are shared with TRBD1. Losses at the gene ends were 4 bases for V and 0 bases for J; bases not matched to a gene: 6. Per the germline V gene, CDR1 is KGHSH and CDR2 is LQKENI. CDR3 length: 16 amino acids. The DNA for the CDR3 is TGTGCCAGCTCACGACCGGGACAGGGAGCTAACTATGGCTACACCTTC. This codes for CASSRPGQGANYGYTF.

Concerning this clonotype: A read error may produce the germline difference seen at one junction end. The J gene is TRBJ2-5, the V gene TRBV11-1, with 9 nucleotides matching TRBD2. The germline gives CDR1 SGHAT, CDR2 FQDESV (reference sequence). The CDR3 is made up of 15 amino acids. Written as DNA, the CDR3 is TGTCCCAGTAGCTTGGGACTAGCAGTGGGGGAGACCCAGTACTTC. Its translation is CPSSLGLAVGETQYF.

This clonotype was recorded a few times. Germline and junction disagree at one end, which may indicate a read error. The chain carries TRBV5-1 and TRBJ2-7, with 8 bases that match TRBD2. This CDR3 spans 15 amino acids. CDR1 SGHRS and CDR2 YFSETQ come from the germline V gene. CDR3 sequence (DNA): TGCGCCAGCAACCTAGCGGGCTCCACTTCCGACGATCAGTACTTC. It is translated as CASNLAGSTSDDQYF.

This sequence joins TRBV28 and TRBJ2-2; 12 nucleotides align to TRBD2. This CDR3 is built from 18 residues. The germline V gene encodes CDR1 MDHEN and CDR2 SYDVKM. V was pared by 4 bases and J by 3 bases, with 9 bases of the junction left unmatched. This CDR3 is CASSSSSGRDWYTGELFF. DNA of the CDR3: TGTGCCAGCAGTTCCTCTAGCGGGAGGGACTGGTACACCGGGGAGCTGTTTTTT.

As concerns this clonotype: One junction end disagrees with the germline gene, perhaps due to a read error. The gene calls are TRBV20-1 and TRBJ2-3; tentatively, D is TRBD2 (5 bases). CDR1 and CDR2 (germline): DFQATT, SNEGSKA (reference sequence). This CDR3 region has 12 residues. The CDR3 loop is CSATASTNTRYF. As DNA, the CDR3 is TGCAGTGCTACCGCTAGCACAAATACGCGGTATTTT.

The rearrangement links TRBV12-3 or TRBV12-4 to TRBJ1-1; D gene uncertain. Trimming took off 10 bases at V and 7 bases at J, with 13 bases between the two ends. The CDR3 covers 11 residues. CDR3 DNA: TGTGCCAACAGCACCGTTAGTGAAGCTTTCTTT. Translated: CANSTVSEAFF.

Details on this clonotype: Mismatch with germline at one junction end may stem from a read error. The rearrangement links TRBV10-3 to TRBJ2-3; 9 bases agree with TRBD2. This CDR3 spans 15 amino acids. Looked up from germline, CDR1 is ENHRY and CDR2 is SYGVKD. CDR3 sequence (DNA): TGTGTCATCAGTGAGTGGACTAGCGACACAGATAGGCAGTATTTT. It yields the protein CVISEWTSDTDRQYF.

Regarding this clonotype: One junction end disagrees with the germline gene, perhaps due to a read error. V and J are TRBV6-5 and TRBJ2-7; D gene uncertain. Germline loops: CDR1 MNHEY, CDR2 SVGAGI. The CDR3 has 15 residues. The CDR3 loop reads CASSNSRQETAEQYF. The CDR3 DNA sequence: TGTGCCAGCAGTAACTCGAGGCAGGAGACGGCAGAACAGTACTTC.